A single sample gave rise to the 6 T cell receptor beta chains below, sequenced in a study of blood T cell repertoires in COVID-19. Generated by immunoSEQ multiplex PCR, the TCRdb table keeps only in-frame clones and is missing some. The sample has under 100,000 clones; 81% are singletons. The sample was peripheral blood. All receptors come from a man aged 80 or over with active or convalescent COVID-19.

The chain uses TRBV20-1 and TRBJ2-3; possibly TRBD1 for D (6 bases). In germline, CDR1 is DFQATT, CDR2 SNEGSKA (reference sequence). This CDR3 comprises 9 residues. CDR3 residues: CSRQVQTYF. In DNA, the CDR3 is TGCAGCCGACAGGTGCAGACGTATTTT.

The J gene is TRBJ1-2, the V gene TRBV27; 8 bases map to TRBD1. The CDR3 length is 15 residues. V shed 6 bases and J 1 base; nucleotides not matched to a gene: 7. Germline lookup yields CDR1 MNHEY and CDR2 SMNVEV (reference sequence). CDR3 residues: CASRQGGISNYGYTF. CDR3 nucleotide sequence: TGTGCCAGCAGACAGGGGGGGATCAGTAACTATGGCTACACCTTC.

This clone was counted once. The chain carries TRBV2 and TRBJ1-5; D is uncertain. V lost 1 base, J lost 15 bases, and 16 bases lay in between. Germline assignment: CDR1 SNHLY and CDR2 FYNNEI. CDR3 size: 13 residues. Written as DNA, the CDR3 is TGTGCCAGCAGTGAAGTGATGTGGGCAACCTTGCATTTT. Translation gives CASSEVMWATLHF.

The J gene is TRBJ2-5, the V gene TRBV25-1; 8 bases agree with TRBD2. V shed 7 bases, J shed 5 bases, and the junction held 9 bases outside the gene matches. Germline V gene data show CDR1 as MGHDK and CDR2 as SYGVNS. CDR3 size: 14 residues. In DNA, the CDR3 is TGTGCCAGCACCTTCGGGGGGGTAAGGGAGACCCAGTACTTC. This translates into CASTFGGVRETQYF.

V is TRBV27 and J is TRBJ1-3; D gene unclear. Per germline, CDR1 MNHEY and CDR2 SMNVEV (reference sequence). The V end was cut by 6 bases, the J end by 2 bases, with 17 bases between. There are 16 residues in the CDR3. In DNA, the CDR3 is TGTGCCAGCAGCCTGTCTCGATTCGAGGCTGGAAACACCATATATTTT. Translation gives CASSLSRFEAGNTIYF.

The chain couples TRBV7-2 to TRBJ2-7; perhaps TRBD1 as D (5 bases). There are 17 residues in the CDR3. The V end lost 2 bases, the J end lost 0 bases, and 17 bases lay between the germline ends. Germline V gene data show CDR1 as SGHTA and CDR2 as FQGNSA. CDR3 DNA sequence: TGTGCCAGCAGCTTACACCCCAACAGGCAAATCTCCTACGAGCAGTACTTC. It yields the protein CASSLHPNRQISYEQYF.